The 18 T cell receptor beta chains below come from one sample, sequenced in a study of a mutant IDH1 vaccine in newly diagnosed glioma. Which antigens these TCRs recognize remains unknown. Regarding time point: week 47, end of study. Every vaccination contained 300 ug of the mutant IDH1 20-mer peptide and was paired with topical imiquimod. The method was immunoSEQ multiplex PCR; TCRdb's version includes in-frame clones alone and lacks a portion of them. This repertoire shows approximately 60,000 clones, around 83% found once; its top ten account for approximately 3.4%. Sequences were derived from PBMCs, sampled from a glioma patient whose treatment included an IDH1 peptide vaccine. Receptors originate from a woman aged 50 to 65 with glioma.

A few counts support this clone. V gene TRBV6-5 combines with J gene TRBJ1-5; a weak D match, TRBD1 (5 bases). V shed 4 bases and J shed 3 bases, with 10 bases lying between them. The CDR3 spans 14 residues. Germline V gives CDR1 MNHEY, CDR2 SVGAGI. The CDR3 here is CASSSGYPNQPQHF. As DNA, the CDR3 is TGTGCCAGCAGTTCAGGGTACCCCAATCAGCCCCAGCATTTT.

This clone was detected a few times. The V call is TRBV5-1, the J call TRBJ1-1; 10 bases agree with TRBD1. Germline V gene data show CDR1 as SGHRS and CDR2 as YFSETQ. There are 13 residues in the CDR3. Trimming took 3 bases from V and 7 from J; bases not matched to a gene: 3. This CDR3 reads CASSWGTGVEAFF. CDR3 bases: TGCGCCAGCAGCTGGGGGACAGGGGTTGAAGCTTTCTTT. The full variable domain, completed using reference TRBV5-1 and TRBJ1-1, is KAGVTQTPRYLIKTRGQQVTLSCSPISGHRSVSWYQQTPGQGLQFLFEYFSETQRNKGNFPGRFSGRQFSNSRSEMNVSTLELGDSALYLCASSWGTGVEAFFGQGTRLTVV.

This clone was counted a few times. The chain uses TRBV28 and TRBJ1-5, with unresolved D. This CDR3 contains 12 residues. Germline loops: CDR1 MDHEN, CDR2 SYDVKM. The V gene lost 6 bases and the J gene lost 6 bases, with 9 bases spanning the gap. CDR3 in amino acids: CASRTPGQPQHF. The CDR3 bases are TGTGCCAGCAGAACACCCGGTCAGCCCCAGCATTTT.

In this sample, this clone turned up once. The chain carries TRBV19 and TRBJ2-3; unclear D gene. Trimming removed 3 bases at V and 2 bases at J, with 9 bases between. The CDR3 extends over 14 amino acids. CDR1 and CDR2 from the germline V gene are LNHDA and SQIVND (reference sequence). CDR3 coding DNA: TGTGCCAGTAGTATTGCAGATTACACAGATACGCAGTATTTT. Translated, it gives CASSIADYTDTQYF.

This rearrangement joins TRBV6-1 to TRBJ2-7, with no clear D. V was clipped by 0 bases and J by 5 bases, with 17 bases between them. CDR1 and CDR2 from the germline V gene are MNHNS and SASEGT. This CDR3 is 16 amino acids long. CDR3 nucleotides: TGTGCCAGCAGTGAAGCCGTCCAGGCAATTTGGGACGAGCAGTACTTC. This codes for CASSEAVQAIWDEQYF.

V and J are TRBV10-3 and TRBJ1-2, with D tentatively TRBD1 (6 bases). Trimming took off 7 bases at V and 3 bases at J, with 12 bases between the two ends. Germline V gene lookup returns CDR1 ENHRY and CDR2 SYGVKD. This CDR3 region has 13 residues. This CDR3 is CAITGQPDYGYTF. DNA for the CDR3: TGTGCCATCACCGGACAGCCCGACTATGGCTACACCTTC.

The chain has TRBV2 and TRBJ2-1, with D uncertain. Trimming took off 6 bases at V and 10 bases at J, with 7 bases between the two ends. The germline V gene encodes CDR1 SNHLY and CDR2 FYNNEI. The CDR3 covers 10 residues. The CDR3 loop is CASSLGEQFF. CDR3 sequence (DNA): TGTGCCAGCAGCCTGGGGGAGCAGTTCTTC.

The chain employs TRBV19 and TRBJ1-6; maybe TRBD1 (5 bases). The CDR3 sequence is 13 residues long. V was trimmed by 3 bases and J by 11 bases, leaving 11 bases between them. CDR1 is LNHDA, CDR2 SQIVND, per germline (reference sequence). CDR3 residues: CASSIEGLAPLHF. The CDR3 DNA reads TGTGCCAGTAGTATTGAGGGACTTGCACCCCTCCACTTT. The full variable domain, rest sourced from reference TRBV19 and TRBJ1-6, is DGGITQSPKYLFRKEGQNVTLSCEQNLNHDAMYWYRQDPGQGLRLIYYSQIVNDFQKGDIAEGYSVSREKKESFPLTVTSAQKNPTAFYLCASSIEGLAPLHFGNGTRLTVT.

This CDR3 is CASSDSGVLAKNIQYF. The DNA for the CDR3 is TGTGCCAGCAGTGATTCAGGGGTCTTAGCCAAAAACATTCAGTACTTC. The V gene is TRBV25-1, the J gene TRBJ2-4; D perhaps matches TRBD1 (6 bases). Trimming cost V 3 bases and J 0 bases, with 12 bases left between them. CDR3 length equals 16 residues. From germline, CDR1 is MGHDK and CDR2 SYGVNS.

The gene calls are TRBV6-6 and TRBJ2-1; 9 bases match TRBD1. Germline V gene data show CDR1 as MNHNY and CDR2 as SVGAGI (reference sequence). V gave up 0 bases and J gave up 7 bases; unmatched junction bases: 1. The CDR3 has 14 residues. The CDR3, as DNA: TGTGCCAGCAGTTACTCGACAGGGGGAAATGAGCAGTTCTTC. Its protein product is CASSYSTGGNEQFF.

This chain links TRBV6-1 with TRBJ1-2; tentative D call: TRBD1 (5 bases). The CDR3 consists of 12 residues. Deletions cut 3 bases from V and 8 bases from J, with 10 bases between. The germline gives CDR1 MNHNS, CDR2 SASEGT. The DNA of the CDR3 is TGTGCCAGCAGTGAGAACCAGGGAGGCTACACCTTC. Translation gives CASSENQGGYTF.

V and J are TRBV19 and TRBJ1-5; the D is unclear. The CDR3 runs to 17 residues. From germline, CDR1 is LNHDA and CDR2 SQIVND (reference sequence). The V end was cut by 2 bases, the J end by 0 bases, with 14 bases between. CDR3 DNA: TGTGCCAGTAGTATACCACACTCAAGTTATAGCAATCAGCCCCAGCATTTT. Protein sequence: CASSIPHSSYSNQPQHF.

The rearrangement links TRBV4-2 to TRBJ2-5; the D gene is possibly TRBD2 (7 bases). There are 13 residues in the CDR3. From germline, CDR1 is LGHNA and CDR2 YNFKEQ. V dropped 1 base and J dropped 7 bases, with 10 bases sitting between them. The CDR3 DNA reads TGTGCCAGCAGCCAAGGGGAGGGGGGGACCCAGTACTTC. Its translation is CASSQGEGGTQYF.

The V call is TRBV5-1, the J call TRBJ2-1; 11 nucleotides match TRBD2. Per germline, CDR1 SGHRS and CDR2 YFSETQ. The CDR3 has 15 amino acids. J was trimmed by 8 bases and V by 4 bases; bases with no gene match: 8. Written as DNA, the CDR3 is TGCGCCAGCAGCACCCAGGGACTAGCGGTGGATGAGCAGTTCTTC. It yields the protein CASSTQGLAVDEQFF. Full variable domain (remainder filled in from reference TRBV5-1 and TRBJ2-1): KAGVTQTPRYLIKTRGQQVTLSCSPISGHRSVSWYQQTPGQGLQFLFEYFSETQRNKGNFPGRFSGRQFSNSRSEMNVSTLELGDSALYLCASSTQGLAVDEQFFGPGTRLTVL.

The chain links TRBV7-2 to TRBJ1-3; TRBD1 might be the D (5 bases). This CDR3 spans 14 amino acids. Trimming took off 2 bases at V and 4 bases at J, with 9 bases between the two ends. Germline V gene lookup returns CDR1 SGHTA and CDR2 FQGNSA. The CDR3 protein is CASSLSGAGNTIYF. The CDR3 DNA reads TGTGCCAGCAGCTTAAGCGGGGCCGGAAACACCATATATTTT.

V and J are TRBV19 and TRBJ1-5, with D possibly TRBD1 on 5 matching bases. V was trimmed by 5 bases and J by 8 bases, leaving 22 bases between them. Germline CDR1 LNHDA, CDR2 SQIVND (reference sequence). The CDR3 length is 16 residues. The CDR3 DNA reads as TGTGCCAGTAGTTTATCCGGGTTTGGAGGGGAAAAGCCCCAGCATTTT. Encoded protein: CASSLSGFGGEKPQHF.

CDR3 loop: CASSVRGQTNEKLFF. CDR3 nucleotide sequence: TGTGCCAGCAGTGTGCGGGGGCAGACTAATGAAAAACTGTTTTTT. The J gene is TRBJ1-4, the V gene TRBV2, with D tentatively TRBD1 (6 bases). The germline V gene encodes CDR1 SNHLY and CDR2 FYNNEI. Trimming shortened V by 4 bases and J by 2 bases, and 11 bases separated the two germline ends. The CDR3 contains 15 residues.

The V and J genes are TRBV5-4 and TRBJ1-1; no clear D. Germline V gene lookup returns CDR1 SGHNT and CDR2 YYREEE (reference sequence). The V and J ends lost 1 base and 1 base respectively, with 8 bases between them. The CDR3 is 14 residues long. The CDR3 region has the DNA TGTGCCAGCAGCTTGTATCAGGAGAACACTGAAGCTTTCTTT. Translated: CASSLYQENTEAFF.